This T cell receptor beta chain was sequenced for a study of long-term antiretroviral therapy in people with HIV. The germline V gene encodes CDR1 SGHAT and CDR2 FQNNGV. V lost 5 bases to trimming and J lost 3 bases; unmatched junction nucleotides: 7. This CDR3 has 14 residues. Details on this clone: Its specificity is not known.

Study-level results: Someone took the blood between about 2003 and 2017, maybe while older ART regimens were in use. Patients on ART gained diversity, which nonetheless stayed below transplant donor controls.

At survey level, the immunoSEQ assay was run in its v3.0 version. For each individual sample, sequencing targeted 40,000-50,000 T-cell genomes. Profiled with immunoSEQ multiplex PCR; TCRdb holds only in-frame clones, not every one. The top ten clones hold 5.1% of a sample with about 42,000 clones, around nine tenths of them seen once. V usage is TRBV11-2 and J usage is TRBJ2-7, with TRBD1 identical over 7 bases. This TCR was recovered from a woman aged 50 to 65 with HIV. Specimen: unsorted PBMCs, collected 0.1 years before starting antiretroviral therapy. The CDR3 is CASSLQTGFYEQYF. DNA for the CDR3: TGTGCCAGCAGCCTACAGACAGGGTTCTACGAGCAGTACTTC.